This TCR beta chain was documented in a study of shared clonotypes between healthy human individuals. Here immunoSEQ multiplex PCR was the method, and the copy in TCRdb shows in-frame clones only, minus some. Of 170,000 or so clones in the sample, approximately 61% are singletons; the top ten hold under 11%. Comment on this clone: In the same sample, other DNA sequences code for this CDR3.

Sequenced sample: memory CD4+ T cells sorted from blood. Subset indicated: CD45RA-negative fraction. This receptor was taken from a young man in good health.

The CDR3 spells CSVEEGGGETQYF. The CDR3, as DNA: TGCAGCGTTGAAGAGGGAGGGGGAGAGACCCAGTACTTC. The genes are TRBV29-1 and TRBJ2-5; maybe TRBD2 (7 bases). Trimming took off 0 bases at V and 4 bases at J, with 9 bases between the two ends. Germline V lookup: CDR1 SQVTM, CDR2 ANQGSEA. This CDR3 spans 13 amino acids.